This TCR beta chain emerged from a study of PD-1 blockade in classical Hodgkin lymphoma. Whole-study results and caveats: Patients who began taking nivolumab under 1 year after ASCT were left out. Complete responders possessed baseline diversity comparable to newly diagnosed patients.

Concerning this clone: The antigen remains unidentified.

The protocol was immunoSEQ multiplex PCR, while the TCRdb copy is restricted to in-frame clones and leaves out a portion. This repertoire shows some 25,000 clones, around 68% found once; its top ten account for 25% to 30%. Specified time point: cycle 4 day 1 (C4D1), after less than 7 weeks of nivolumab. Every patient relapsed after autologous stem cell transplantation, and brentuximab vedotin exposure varied. The receptor's source is a human donor with classical Hodgkin lymphoma. Sequenced material: peripheral blood mononuclear cells (PBMCs), taken before the fourth cycle of nivolumab.

This chain's CDR3 is CASSPGTDLAEQYF. CDR3 DNA sequence: TGTGCCAGCAGCCCTGGGACTGATTTAGCCGAGCAGTACTTC. The chain couples TRBV4-2 to TRBJ2-7; weak D call: TRBD2 (6 bases). Trimming stripped 4 bases from V and 6 bases from J, with 16 bases between. Looked up from germline, CDR1 is LGHNA and CDR2 is YNFKEQ. The CDR3 is 14 residues long.